The clone carrying this T cell receptor (beta chain) was counted only a few times. This record comes from a study of blood T cell repertoires in COVID-19. At the level of the study: The analysed material was cDNA or gDNA that came from T cells, B-cell-depleted T cells, or PBMCs.

Per the study methods: Estimated nucleated cell counts came from reference gene primer amplification. Repertoires were generated with immunoSEQ multiplex PCR, while TCRdb's copy carries only in-frame clones and drops some. The V and J calls and the clone size are those of that table, but D and trimming were determined from the DNA. The sample yields approximately 100,000 clones, around three quarters seen once. The sequenced sample consisted of peripheral blood. The TCR originated in a human donor in a cohort sampled during active or convalescent COVID-19.

The CDR3 sequence is CASSVDRAWTGELFF. For the CDR3, the DNA is TGTGCCAGCAGCGTAGACAGGGCTTGGACCGGGGAGCTGTTTTTT. The chain recombines TRBV9 with TRBJ2-2, with D perhaps TRBD1 (6 bases). The V end was cut by 0 bases, the J end by 5 bases, with 11 bases between. The CDR3 spans 15 residues. The germline gives CDR1 SGDLS, CDR2 YYNGEE.